One and the same sample provided the 7 T cell receptor beta chains below, sequenced in a study of blood T cell repertoires in COVID-19. Some clones are missing from TCRdb's copy, which holds only in-frame ones; the method was immunoSEQ multiplex PCR. The table shows 100,000 or so clones, with 70% to 80% occurring only once. The sample was peripheral blood. These receptors all come from an older man with active or convalescent COVID-19.

CDR3 bases: TGTGCCAGCAGCCACTCTAGGAGGGTTGGCGAGCAGTACTTC. Translation gives CASSHSRRVGEQYF. The chain employs TRBV5-8 and TRBJ2-7; D may be TRBD2 (6 bases). The germline V gene has CDR1 SGHTS and CDR2 YDEGEE. Trimming took off 4 bases at V and 6 bases at J, with 17 bases between the two ends. The length of the CDR3 is 14 residues.

This clone has a single count. The genes are TRBV5-1 and TRBJ2-2; 7 bases are shared with TRBD1. The J segment lost 0 bases and the V segment lost 3 bases, leaving 11 bases of the junction unmatched. The CDR3 length is 18 residues. The germline CDR1 and CDR2 sequences are SGHRS and YFSETQ. The CDR3: CASSWLDRRSSNTGELFF. DNA of the CDR3: TGCGCCAGCAGCTGGCTGGACAGGCGATCCTCGAACACCGGGGAGCTGTTTTTT.

The rearrangement uses TRBV5-4 and TRBJ2-5, with D possibly matching TRBD1 (6 bases). Germline CDR1 is SGHNT and CDR2 is YYREEE (reference sequence). Trimming pared 4 bases from V and 4 bases from J, leaving 17 bases between. The CDR3 has 15 amino acids. The DNA of the CDR3 is TGTGCCAGCAGCCGATCAGGGGTTCAGGGAGAGACCCAGTACTTC. Its translation is CASSRSGVQGETQYF.

The J gene is TRBJ2-5, the V gene TRBV2; the D is unclear. Trimming pared 6 bases from V and 5 bases from J, leaving 7 bases between. CDR1 and CDR2 from the germline V gene are SNHLY and FYNNEI. The CDR3 consists of 11 residues. The CDR3 reads CASSQHETQYF. CDR3 coding DNA: TGTGCCAGCAGCCAACACGAGACCCAGTACTTC.

The CDR3 DNA follows: TGCAGCGTTGATGGTGGACAGGGGTTGTATGGCTACACCTTC. Its translation is CSVDGGQGLYGYTF. V and J are TRBV29-1 and TRBJ1-2; 9 positions match TRBD1. The CDR3 has 14 residues. Germline V CDR1 and CDR2: SQVTM, ANQGSEA. The J segment lost 5 bases and the V segment lost 3 bases, leaving 7 bases of the junction unmatched.

The V and J genes are TRBV30 and TRBJ1-2; 7 bases are a match to TRBD1. The CDR3 contains 12 residues. Germline-derived CDR1 and CDR2 are GTSNPN and SVGIG (reference sequence). The trim removed 1 base at V and 8 bases at J, leaving 4 bases unmatched. The CDR3 reads CAWSGGGRGYTF. CDR3 DNA: TGTGCCTGGAGTGGAGGGGGCCGGGGCTACACCTTC.

The chain combines TRBV5-1 with TRBJ2-2, with D possibly TRBD2 on 5 matching bases. Trimming shortened V by 0 bases and J by 6 bases, and 12 bases separated the two germline ends. In germline, CDR1 is SGHRS, CDR2 YFSETQ. The CDR3 runs to 15 residues. CDR3 bases: TGCGCCAGCAGCTTGGGTCCGCCGAGGGCCGGGGAGCTGTTTTTT. This encodes CASSLGPPRAGELFF.